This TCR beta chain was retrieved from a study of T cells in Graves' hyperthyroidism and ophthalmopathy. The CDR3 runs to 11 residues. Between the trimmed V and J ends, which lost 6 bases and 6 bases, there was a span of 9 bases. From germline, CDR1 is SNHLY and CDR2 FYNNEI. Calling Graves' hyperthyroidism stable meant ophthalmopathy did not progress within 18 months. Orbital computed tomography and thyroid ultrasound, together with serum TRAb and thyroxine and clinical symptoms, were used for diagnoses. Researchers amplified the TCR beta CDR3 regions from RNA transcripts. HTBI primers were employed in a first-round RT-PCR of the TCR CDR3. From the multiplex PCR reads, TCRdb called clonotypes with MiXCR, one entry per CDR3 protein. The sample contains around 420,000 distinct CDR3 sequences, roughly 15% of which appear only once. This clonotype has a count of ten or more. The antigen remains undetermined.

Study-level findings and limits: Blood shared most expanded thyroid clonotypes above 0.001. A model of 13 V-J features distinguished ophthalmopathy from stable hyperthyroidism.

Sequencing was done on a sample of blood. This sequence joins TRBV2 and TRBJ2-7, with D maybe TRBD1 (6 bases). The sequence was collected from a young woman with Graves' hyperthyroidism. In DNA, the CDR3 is TGTGCCAGCAGGGACAGCCCCGAGCAGTACTTC. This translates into CASRDSPEQYF.